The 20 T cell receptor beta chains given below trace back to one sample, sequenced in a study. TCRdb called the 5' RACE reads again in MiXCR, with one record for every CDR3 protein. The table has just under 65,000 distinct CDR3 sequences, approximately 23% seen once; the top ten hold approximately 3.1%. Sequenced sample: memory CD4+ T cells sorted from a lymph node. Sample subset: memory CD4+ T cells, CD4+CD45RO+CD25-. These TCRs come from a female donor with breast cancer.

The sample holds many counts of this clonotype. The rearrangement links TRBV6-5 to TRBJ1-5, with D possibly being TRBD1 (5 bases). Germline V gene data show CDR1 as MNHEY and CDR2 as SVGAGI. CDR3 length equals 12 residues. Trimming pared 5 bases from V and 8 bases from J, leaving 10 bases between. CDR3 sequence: CASSQGEEPQHF. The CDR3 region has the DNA TGTGCCAGCAGTCAGGGTGAGGAGCCCCAGCATTTT.

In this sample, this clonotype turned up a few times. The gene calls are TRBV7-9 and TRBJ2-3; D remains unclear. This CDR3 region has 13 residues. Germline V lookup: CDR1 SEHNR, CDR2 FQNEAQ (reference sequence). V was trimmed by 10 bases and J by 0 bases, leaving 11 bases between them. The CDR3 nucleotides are TGTGCCACCCCGTTGGGTAGCACAGATACGCAGTATTTT. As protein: CATPLGSTDTQYF.

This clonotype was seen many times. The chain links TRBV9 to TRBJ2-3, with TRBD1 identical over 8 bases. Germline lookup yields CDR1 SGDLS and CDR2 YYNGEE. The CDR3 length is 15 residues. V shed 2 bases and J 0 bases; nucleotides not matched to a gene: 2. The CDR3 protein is CASSVDRESTDTQYF. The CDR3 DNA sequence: TGTGCCAGCAGCGTGGACAGGGAAAGCACAGATACGCAGTATTTT.

CDR3 DNA sequence: TGTGCCAGCAGTTTCGACTTAGGCAATGAGCAGTTCTTC. This encodes CASSFDLGNEQFF. The chain combines TRBV7-9 with TRBJ2-1; D call uncertain. The CDR3 sequence is 13 residues long. In germline, CDR1 is SEHNR, CDR2 FQNEAQ (reference sequence). Between the trimmed V and J ends, which lost 6 bases and 6 bases, there was a span of 12 bases.

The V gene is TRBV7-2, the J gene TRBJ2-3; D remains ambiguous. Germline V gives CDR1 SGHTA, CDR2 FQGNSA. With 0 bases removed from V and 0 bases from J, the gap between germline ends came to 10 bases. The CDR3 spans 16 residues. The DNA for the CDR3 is TGTGCCAGCAGCTTAGCAGGATTAGTCAGCACAGATACGCAGTATTTT. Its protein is CASSLAGLVSTDTQYF.

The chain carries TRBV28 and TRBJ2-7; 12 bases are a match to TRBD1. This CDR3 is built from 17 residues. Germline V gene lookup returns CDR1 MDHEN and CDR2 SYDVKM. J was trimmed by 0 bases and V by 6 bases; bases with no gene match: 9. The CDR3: CASSPFGTGGISYEQYF. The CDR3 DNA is TGTGCCAGCAGCCCCTTTGGGACAGGGGGCATCTCCTACGAGCAGTACTTC.

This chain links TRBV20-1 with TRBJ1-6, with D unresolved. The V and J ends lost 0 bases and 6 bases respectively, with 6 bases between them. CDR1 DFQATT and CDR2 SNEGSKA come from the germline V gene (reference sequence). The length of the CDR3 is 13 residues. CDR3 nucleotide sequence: TGCAGTGCTAGAGATGGCAGTAATTCACCCCTCCACTTT. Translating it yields CSARDGSNSPLHF.

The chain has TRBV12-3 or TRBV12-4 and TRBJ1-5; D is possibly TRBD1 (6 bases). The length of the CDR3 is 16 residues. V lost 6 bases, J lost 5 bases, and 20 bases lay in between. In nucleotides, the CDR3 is TGTGCCAGCAGCAGATTAAATAGGGGGTCAGATCAGCCCCAGCATTTT. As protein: CASSRLNRGSDQPQHF.

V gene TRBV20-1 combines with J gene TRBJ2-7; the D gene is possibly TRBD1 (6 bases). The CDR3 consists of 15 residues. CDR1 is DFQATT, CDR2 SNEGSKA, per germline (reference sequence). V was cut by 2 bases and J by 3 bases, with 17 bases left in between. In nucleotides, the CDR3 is TGCAGTGCTAGATTTTATACAGGGAAAGACTACGAGCAGTACTTC. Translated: CSARFYTGKDYEQYF.

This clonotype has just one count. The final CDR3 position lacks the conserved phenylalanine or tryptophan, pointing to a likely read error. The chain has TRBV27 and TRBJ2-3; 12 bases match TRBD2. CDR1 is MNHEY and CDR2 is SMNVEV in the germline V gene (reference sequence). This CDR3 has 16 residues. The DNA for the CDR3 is TGTGCCAGCAGTTCTCTGACTAGCGGGAGCACAGATATGCAGTATTCT. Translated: CASSSLTSGSTDMQYS.

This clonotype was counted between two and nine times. The CDR3 DNA is TGTGCCAGCAGCCAAGGAGCAGATCAGCCCCAGCATTTT. It codes for CASSQGADQPQHF. The chain is built from TRBV3-1 and TRBJ1-5; D not resolved. This CDR3 is 13 amino acids long. Trimming stripped 1 base from V and 5 bases from J, with 6 bases between. The germline V gene has CDR1 LGHDT and CDR2 YNNKEL (reference sequence).

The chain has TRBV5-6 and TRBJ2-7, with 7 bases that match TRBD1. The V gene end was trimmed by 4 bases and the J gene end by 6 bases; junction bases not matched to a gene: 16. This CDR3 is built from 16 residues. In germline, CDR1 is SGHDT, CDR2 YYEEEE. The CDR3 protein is CASSGRDRRRFGEQYF. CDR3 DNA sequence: TGTGCCAGCAGCGGACGGGACAGAAGGCGTTTTGGCGAGCAGTACTTC.

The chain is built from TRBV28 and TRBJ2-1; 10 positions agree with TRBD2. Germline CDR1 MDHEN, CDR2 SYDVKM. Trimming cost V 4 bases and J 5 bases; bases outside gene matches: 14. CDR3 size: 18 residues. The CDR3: CASSSRPGGAGGDNEQFF. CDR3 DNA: TGTGCCAGCAGTTCCCGCCCGGGGGGAGCGGGAGGGGACAATGAGCAGTTCTTC.

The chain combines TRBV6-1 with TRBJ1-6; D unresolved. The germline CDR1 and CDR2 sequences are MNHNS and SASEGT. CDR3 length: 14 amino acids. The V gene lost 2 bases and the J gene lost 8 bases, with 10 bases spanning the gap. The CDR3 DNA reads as TGTGCCAGCAGTGAAATTTTAGGAGATTCACCCCTCCACTTT. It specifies CASSEILGDSPLHF.

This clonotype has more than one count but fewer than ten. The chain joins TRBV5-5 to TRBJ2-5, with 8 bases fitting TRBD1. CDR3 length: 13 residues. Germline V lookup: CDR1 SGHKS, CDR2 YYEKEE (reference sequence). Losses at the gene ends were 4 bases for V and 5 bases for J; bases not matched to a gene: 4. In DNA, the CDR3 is TGTGCCAGCAGCCTCAGACAGGGGGAGACCCAGTACTTC. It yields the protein CASSLRQGETQYF.

The CDR3 DNA follows: TGTGCCATCACGTCAGGAGAGAACACTGAAGCTTTCTTT. Its translation: CAITSGENTEAFF. The chain is built from TRBV10-3 and TRBJ1-1, with no clear D. Germline V CDR1 and CDR2: ENHRY, SYGVKD. Trimming pared 7 bases from V and 1 base from J, leaving 10 bases between. The CDR3 totals 13 residues.

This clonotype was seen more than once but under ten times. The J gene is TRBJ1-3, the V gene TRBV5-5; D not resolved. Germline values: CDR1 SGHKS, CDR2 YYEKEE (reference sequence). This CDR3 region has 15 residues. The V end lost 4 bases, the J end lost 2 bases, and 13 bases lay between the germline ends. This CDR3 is CASSPTGSPGNTIYF. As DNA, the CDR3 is TGTGCCAGCAGCCCTACGGGGAGTCCTGGAAACACCATATATTTT.

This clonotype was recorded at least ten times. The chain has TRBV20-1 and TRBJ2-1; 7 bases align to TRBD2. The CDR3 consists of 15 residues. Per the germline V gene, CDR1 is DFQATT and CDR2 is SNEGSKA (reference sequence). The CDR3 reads CRPRLAVTDYNEQFF. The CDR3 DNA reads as TGCAGGCCGAGACTAGCCGTTACCGATTACAATGAGCAGTTCTTC.

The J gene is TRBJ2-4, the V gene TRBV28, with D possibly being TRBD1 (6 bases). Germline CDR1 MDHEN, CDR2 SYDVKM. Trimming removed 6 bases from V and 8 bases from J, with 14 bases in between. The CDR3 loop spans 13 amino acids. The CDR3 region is CASSRQATDIQYF. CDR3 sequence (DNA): TGTGCCAGCAGCCGACAGGCAACGGACATTCAGTACTTC.

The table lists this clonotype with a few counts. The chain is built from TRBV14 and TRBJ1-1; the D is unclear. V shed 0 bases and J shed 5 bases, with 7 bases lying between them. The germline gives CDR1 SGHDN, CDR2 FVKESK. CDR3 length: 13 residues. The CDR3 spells CASSQEVGTEAFF. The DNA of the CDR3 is TGTGCCAGCAGCCAAGAGGTGGGAACTGAAGCTTTCTTT. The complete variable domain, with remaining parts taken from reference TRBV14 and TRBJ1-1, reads EAGVTQFPSHSVIEKGQTVTLRCDPISGHDNLYWYRRVMGKEIKFLLHFVKESKQDESGMPNNRFLAERTGGTYSTLKVQPAELEDSGVYFCASSQEVGTEAFFGQGTRLTVV.